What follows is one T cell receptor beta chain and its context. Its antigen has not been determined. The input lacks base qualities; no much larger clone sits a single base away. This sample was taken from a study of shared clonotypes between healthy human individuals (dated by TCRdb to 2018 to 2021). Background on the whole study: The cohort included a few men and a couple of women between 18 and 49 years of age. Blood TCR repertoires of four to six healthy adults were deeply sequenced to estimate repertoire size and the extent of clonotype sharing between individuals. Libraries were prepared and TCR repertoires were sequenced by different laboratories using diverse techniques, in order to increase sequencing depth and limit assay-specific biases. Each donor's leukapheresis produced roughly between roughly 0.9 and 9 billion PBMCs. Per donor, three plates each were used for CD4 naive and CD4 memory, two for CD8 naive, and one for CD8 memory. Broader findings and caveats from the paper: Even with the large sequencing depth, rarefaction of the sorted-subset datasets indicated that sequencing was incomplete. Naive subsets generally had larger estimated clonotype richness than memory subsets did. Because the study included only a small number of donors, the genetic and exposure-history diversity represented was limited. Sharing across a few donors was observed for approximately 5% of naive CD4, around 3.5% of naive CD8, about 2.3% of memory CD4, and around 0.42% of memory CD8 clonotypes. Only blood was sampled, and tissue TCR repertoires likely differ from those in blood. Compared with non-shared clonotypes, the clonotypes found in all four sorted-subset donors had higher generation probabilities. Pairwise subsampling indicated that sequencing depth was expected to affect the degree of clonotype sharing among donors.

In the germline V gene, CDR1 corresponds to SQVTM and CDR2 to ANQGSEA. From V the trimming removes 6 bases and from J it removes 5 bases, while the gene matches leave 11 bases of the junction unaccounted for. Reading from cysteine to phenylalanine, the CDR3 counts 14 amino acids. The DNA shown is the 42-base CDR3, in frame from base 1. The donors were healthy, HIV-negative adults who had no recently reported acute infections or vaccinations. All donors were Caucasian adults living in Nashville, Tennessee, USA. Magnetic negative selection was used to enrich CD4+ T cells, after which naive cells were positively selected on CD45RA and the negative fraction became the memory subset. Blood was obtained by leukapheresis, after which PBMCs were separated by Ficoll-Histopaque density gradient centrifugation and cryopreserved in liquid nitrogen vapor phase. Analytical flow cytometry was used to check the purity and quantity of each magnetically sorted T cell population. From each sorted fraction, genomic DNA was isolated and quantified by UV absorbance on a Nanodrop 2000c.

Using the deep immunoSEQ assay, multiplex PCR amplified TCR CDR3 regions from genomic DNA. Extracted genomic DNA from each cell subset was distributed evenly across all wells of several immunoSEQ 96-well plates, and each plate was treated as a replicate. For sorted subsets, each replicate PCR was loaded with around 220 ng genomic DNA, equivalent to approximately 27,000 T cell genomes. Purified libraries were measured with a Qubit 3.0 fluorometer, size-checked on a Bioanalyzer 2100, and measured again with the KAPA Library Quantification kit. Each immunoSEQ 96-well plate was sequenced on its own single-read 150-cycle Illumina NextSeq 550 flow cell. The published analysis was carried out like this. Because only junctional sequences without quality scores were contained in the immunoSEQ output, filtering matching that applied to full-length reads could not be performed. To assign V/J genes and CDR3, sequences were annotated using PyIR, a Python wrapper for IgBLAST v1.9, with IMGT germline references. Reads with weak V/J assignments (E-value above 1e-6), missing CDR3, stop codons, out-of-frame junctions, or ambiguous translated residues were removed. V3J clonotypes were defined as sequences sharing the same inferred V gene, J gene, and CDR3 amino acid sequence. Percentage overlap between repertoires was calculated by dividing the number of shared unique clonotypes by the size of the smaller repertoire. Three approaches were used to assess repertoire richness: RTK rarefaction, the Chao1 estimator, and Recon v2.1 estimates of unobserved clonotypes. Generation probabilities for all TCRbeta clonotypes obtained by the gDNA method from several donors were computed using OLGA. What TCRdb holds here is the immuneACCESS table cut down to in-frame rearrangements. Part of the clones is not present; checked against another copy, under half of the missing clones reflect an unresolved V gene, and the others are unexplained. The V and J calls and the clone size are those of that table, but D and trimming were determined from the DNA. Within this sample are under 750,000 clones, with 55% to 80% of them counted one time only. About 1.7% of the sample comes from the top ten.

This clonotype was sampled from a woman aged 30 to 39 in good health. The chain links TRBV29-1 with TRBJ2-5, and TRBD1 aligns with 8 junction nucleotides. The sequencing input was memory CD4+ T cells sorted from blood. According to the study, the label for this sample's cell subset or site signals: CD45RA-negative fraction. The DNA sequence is TGCAGCGTCAGAGAATGGACAGGGCTGGAGACCCAGTACTTC. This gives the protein CSVREWTGLETQYF.